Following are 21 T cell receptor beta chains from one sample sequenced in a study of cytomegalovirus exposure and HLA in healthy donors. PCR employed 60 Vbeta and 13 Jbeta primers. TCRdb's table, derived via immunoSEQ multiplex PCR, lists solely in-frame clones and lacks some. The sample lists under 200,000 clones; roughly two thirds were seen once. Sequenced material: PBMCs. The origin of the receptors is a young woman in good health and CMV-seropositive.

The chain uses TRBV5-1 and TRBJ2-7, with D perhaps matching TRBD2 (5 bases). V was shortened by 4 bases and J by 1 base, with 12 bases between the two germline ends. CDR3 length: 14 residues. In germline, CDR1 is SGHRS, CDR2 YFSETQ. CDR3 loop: CASSLGLPSYEQYF. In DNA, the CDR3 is TGCGCCAGCAGCCTAGGACTCCCGTCCTACGAGCAGTACTTC.

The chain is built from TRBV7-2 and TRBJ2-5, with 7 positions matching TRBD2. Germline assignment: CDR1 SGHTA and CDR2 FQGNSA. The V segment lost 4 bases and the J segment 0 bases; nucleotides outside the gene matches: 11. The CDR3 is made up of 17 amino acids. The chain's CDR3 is CASSYPRASGNQETQYF. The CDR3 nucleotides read TGTGCCAGCAGCTACCCACGGGCTAGCGGAAACCAAGAGACCCAGTACTTC.

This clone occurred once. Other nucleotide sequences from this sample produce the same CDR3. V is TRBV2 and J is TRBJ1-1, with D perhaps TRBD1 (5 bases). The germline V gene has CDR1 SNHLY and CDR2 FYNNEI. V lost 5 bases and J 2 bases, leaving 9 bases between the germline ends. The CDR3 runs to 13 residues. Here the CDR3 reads CASSSQGNTEAFF. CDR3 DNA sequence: TGTGCCAGCAGTTCCCAGGGTAACACTGAAGCTTTCTTT.

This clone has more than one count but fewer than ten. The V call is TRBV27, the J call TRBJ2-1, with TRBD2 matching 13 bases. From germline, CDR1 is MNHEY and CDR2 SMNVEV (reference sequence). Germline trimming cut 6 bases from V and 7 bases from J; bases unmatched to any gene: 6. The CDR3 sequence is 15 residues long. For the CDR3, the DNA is TGTGCCAGCAGAGGACTAGCGGGGGTTTGGAATGAGCAGTTCTTC. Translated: CASRGLAGVWNEQFF.

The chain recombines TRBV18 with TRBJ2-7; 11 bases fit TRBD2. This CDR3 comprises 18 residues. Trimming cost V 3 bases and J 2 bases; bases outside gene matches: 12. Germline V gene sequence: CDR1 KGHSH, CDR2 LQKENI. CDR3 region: CASSPSFFLAGGTYEQYF. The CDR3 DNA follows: TGTGCCAGCTCACCCAGCTTTTTTCTAGCGGGGGGCACCTACGAGCAGTACTTC.

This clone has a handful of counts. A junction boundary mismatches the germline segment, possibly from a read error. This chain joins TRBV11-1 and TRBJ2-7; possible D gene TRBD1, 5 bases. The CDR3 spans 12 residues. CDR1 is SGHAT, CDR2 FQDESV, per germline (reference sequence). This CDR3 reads CASSLGLTGTAF. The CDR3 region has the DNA TGTGCCAGCAGCTTAGGCCTCACAGGCACTGCATTC.

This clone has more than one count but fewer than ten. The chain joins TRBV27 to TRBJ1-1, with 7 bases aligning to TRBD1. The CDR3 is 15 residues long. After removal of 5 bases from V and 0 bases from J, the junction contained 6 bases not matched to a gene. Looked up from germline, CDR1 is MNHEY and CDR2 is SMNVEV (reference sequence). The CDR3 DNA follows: TGTGCCAGCAGTAGACAGGGACAAGTGAACACTGAAGCTTTCTTT. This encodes CASSRQGQVNTEAFF.

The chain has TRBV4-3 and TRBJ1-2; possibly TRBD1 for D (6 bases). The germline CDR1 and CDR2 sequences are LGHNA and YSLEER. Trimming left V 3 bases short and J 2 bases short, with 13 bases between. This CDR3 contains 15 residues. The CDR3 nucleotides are TGCGCCAGCAGCCAGGCCATAGACAGGAACTATGGCTACACCTTC. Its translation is CASSQAIDRNYGYTF.

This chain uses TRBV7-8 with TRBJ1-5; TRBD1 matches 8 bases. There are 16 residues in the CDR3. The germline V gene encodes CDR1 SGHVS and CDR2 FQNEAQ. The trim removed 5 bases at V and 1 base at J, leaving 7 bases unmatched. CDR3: CASSELTGVSNQPQHF. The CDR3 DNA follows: TGTGCCAGCAGCGAATTGACAGGGGTCAGCAATCAGCCCCAGCATTTT. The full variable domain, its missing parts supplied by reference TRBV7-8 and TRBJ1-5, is GAGVSQSPRYKVAKRGQDVALRCDPISGHVSLFWYQQALGQGPEFLTYFQNEAQLDKSGLPSDRFFAERPEGSVSTLKIQRTQQEDSAVYLCASSELTGVSNQPQHFGDGTRLSIL.

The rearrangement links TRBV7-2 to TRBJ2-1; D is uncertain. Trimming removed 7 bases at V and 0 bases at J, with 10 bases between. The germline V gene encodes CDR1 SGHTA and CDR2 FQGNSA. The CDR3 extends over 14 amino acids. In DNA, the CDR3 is TGTGCCAGCAAAAGCGAATCCTCCTACAATGAGCAGTTCTTC. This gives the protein CASKSESSYNEQFF.

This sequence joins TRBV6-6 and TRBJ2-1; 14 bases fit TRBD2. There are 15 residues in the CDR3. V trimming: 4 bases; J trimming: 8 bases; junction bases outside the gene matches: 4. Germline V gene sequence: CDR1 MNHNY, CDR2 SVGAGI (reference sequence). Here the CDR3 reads CASSSTSGRAHEQFF. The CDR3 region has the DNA TGTGCCAGCAGTTCGACTAGCGGGAGGGCCCATGAGCAGTTCTTC.

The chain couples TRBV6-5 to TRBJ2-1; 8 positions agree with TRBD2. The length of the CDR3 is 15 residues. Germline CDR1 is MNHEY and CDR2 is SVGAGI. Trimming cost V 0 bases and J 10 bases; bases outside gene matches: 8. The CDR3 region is CASSYSILREGEQFF. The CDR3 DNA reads TGTGCCAGCAGTTACTCCATACTCCGGGAGGGGGAGCAGTTCTTC.

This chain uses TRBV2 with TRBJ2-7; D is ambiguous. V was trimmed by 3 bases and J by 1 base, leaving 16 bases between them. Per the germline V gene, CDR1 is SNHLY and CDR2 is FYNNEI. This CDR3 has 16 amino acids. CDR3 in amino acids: CASSEFSPVQSYEQYF. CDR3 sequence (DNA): TGTGCCAGCAGTGAGTTTTCCCCTGTACAGTCCTACGAGCAGTACTTC. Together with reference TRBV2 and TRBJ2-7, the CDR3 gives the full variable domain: EPEVTQTPSHQVTQMGQEVILRCVPISNHLYFYWYRQILGQKVEFLVSFYNNEISEKSEIFDDQFSVERPDGSNFTLKIRSTKLEDSAMYFCASSEFSPVQSYEQYFGPGTRLTVT.

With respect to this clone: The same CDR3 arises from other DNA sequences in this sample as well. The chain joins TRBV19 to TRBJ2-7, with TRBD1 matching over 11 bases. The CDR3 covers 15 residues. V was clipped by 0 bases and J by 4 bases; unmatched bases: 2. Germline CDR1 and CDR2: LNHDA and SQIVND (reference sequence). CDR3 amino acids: CASSIDWDRGYEQYF. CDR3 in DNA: TGTGCCAGTAGTATAGACTGGGACAGGGGGTACGAGCAGTACTTC.

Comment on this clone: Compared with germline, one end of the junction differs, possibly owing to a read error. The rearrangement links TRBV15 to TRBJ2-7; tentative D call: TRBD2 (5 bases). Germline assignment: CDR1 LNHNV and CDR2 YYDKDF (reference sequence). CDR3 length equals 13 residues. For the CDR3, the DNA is TGTGCCACCAGCCGAGACGGGACCTACGAGCAGTACTTC. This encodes CATSRDGTYEQYF.

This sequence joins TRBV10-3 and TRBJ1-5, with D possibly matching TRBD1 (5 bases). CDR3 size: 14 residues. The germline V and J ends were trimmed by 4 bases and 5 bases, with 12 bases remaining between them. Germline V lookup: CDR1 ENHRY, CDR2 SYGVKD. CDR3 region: CAISAAGPDQPQHF. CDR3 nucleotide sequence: TGTGCCATCAGTGCCGCGGGACCCGATCAGCCCCAGCATTTT.

CDR3 sequence reads: CASSLLVTGFRHTEAFF. CDR3 coding DNA: TGTGCCAGCAGTTTATTGGTGACAGGGTTTCGCCACACTGAAGCTTTCTTT. The V and J genes are TRBV28 and TRBJ1-1, with 7 bases lining up with TRBD1. Germline V gives CDR1 MDHEN, CDR2 SYDVKM. V shed 1 base, J shed 3 bases, and the junction held 11 bases outside the gene matches. This CDR3 is 17 amino acids long.

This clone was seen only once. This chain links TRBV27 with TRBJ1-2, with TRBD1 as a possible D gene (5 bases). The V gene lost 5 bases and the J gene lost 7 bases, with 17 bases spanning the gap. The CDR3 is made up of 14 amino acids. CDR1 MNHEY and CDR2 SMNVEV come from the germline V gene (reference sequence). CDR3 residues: CASSTGRWGSGYTF. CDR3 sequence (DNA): TGTGCCAGCAGTACAGGTCGTTGGGGCAGTGGCTACACCTTC.

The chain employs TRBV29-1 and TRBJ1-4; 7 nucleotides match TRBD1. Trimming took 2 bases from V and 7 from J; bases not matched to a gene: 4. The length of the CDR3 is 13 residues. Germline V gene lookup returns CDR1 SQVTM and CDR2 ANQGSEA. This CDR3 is CSVEKGQFEKLFF. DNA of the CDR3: TGCAGCGTTGAAAAGGGACAGTTTGAAAAACTGTTTTTT. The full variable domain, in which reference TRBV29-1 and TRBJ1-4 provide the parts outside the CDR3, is SAVISQKPSRDICQRGTSLTIQCQVDSQVTMMFWYRQQPGQSLTLIATANQGSEATYESGFVIDKFPISRPNLTFSTLTVSNMSPEDSSIYLCSVEKGQFEKLFFGSGTQLSVL.

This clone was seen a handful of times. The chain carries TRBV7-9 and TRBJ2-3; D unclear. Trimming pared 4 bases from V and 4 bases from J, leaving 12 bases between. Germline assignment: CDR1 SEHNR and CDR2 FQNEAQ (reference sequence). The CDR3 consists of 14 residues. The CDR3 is CASSSTRLPDTQYF. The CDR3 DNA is TGTGCCAGCAGCTCTACGAGGTTGCCAGATACGCAGTATTTT.

CDR3 amino acids: CASKETGNQPQHF. DNA for the CDR3: TGTGCCAGCAAGGAGACAGGAAATCAGCCCCAGCATTTT. The chain combines TRBV6-1 with TRBJ1-5; D may be TRBD1 (6 bases). Germline values: CDR1 MNHNS, CDR2 SASEGT. V was clipped by 7 bases and J by 4 bases, with 11 bases between them. CDR3 size: 13 residues.